The 23 T cell receptor beta chains presented below share a single source sample, sequenced in a study of T cells in Graves' hyperthyroidism and ophthalmopathy. Regions amplified from RNA transcripts were the TCR beta CDR3 regions. HTBI primers were used for first-round RT-PCR of the TCR CDR3. TCRdb re-called the multiplex PCR reads with MiXCR, one entry per CDR3 protein. The sample records 200,000 to 250,000 distinct CDR3 sequences, around 17% being singletons. Sequencing was carried out using blood. The receptors were sampled from a woman between 50 and 59 years old with Graves' hyperthyroidism.

This clonotype has ten or more counts. V is TRBV11-2 and J is TRBJ2-1; 9 bases match TRBD2. Germline V CDR1 and CDR2: SGHAT, FQNNGV. V lost 0 bases, J lost 6 bases, and 3 bases stayed unmatched. The CDR3 runs 15 residues. Here the CDR3 reads CASSLDGGRANEQFF. For the CDR3, the DNA is TGTGCCAGCAGCTTAGATGGCGGGAGGGCCAATGAGCAGTTCTTC.

In its sample, this clonotype was seen many times. The chain employs TRBV2 and TRBJ2-3, with TRBD1 identical over 10 bases. Germline CDR1 is SNHLY and CDR2 is FYNNEI. This CDR3 region has 14 residues. J lost 3 bases, V lost 8 bases, and 5 bases had no gene match. The CDR3 region is CASLRDRGTDTQYF. The DNA of the CDR3 is TGTGCCAGCCTCCGGGACAGGGGTACAGATACGCAGTATTTT.

The chain employs TRBV7-3 and TRBJ2-7; D is perhaps TRBD1 (6 bases). Trimming cost V 4 bases and J 3 bases, with 10 bases left between them. Germline V gene sequence: CDR1 SGHTA, CDR2 FQGTGA. There are 13 residues in the CDR3. In nucleotides, the CDR3 is TGTGCCAGCAGCTCAACAGGGATCTACGAGCAGTACTTC. It codes for CASSSTGIYEQYF.

This clonotype has at least ten counts. This chain connects TRBV7-2 to TRBJ1-2; D perhaps matches TRBD1 (6 bases). V lost 0 bases and J lost 7, with 15 bases in between. This CDR3 region has 15 residues. Germline CDR1 reads SGHTA; CDR2 reads FQGNSA. The CDR3 DNA follows: TGTGCCAGCAGCTTAGCGATGGGGGGGCAAAGTGGCTACACCTTC. Amino acid sequence: CASSLAMGGQSGYTF.

This chain connects TRBV2 to TRBJ2-2; the D is unclear. V shed 3 bases and J shed 7 bases, with 12 bases lying between them. Germline CDR1 reads SNHLY; CDR2 reads FYNNEI. This CDR3 spans 14 amino acids. Written as DNA, the CDR3 is TGTGCCAGCAGTGAGATTCTTTGGGACGGGGAGCTGTTTTTT. Protein sequence: CASSEILWDGELFF.

Worth noting for this clonotype: One base away lies a much larger clone, so this may be a sequencing read error. The CDR3 reads CNAQTGINQPQHF. CDR3 nucleotides: TGCAATGCCCAGACAGGGATCAATCAGCCCCAGCATTTT. J is TRBJ1-5 and V is TRBV20-1, with 7 bases identical to TRBD1. Germline V gives CDR1 DFQATT, CDR2 SNEGSKA (reference sequence). CDR3 length equals 13 residues.

At least ten counts were recorded for this clonotype. The V and J genes are TRBV7-2 and TRBJ2-3; the D gene could be TRBD1 or TRBD2 (5 bases each). This CDR3 comprises 15 residues. V was shortened by 5 bases and J by 0 bases, with 12 bases between the two germline ends. Germline assignment: CDR1 SGHTA and CDR2 FQGNSA. CDR3 sequence reads: CASSPGTLSTDTQYF. CDR3 DNA: TGTGCCAGCAGCCCGGGGACCCTAAGCACAGATACGCAGTATTTT.

This clonotype was detected ten times or more. This chain links TRBV18 with TRBJ1-5; possible D gene TRBD1, 5 bases. CDR1 and CDR2 (germline): KGHSH, LQKENI. Trimming stripped 6 bases from V and 4 bases from J, with 10 bases between. This CDR3 is built from 13 residues. The CDR3 DNA reads as TGTGCCAGCTCCTACGACAGAAATCAGCCCCAGCATTTT. Translating it yields CASSYDRNQPQHF.

This clonotype occurred a few times. The chain has TRBV4-1 and TRBJ2-7; TRBD2 matches 10 bases. The V and J ends lost 0 bases and 2 bases, in that order; junction bases with no gene match: 7. The CDR3 is 17 amino acids. Germline V gene data show CDR1 as MGHRA and CDR2 as YSYEKL. In nucleotides, the CDR3 is TGCGCCAGCAGCCAAGATAGGACTAGCGGTATTCCCTACGAGCAGTACTTC. Translation gives CASSQDRTSGIPYEQYF.

This clonotype was observed a few times. V is TRBV7-9 and J is TRBJ2-7; no reliable D call. V was cut by 8 bases and J by 1 base, with 12 bases left in between. Germline V gives CDR1 SEHNR, CDR2 FQNEAQ (reference sequence). The CDR3 is made up of 13 amino acids. The CDR3 sequence: CASRPHLSYEQYF. CDR3 bases: TGTGCCAGCCGCCCACATTTATCCTACGAGCAGTACTTC.

The gene calls are TRBV19 and TRBJ2-1, with a weak D call TRBD2 (5 bases). The CDR3 sequence is 11 residues long. Germline V lookup: CDR1 LNHDA, CDR2 SQIVND (reference sequence). V lost 8 bases and J lost 8, with 10 bases in between. The CDR3 here is CASRTGDEQFF. The CDR3, as DNA: TGTGCCAGTCGAACCGGGGATGAGCAGTTCTTC.

This clonotype showed up many times. V gene TRBV20-1 combines with J gene TRBJ2-2; D tentatively fits TRBD1 or TRBD2 (5 bases each). Germline V gene sequence: CDR1 DFQATT, CDR2 SNEGSKA (reference sequence). V was clipped by 5 bases and J by 1 base, with 11 bases between them. The CDR3 totals 14 residues. The CDR3 coding sequence is TGCAGTGCTGGGACGGGACGGAACACCGGGGAGCTGTTTTTT. This gives the protein CSAGTGRNTGELFF.

This clonotype appeared many times. The genes are TRBV29-1 and TRBJ2-7; perhaps TRBD2 as D (6 bases). The germline gives CDR1 SQVTM, CDR2 ANQGSEA. The V end was cut by 3 bases, the J end by 7 bases, with 10 bases between. CDR3 length: 11 amino acids. This CDR3 reads CSVEEGMEQYF. The CDR3 DNA follows: TGCAGCGTTGAGGAGGGAATGGAGCAGTACTTC.

The table lists this clonotype with a few counts. The CDR3 nucleotides are TGCAGTGCTAGTTCGACTAGCGGGATGATAGATACGCAGTATTTT. The encoded protein is CSASSTSGMIDTQYF. J is TRBJ2-3 and V is TRBV20-1, with 11 bases fitting TRBD2. The CDR3 loop spans 15 amino acids. With 3 bases clipped from V and 5 bases from J, the junction kept 7 bases outside the gene matches. Germline V gene sequence: CDR1 DFQATT, CDR2 SNEGSKA (reference sequence).

This clonotype was picked up many times. V is TRBV7-9 and J is TRBJ2-2, with D perhaps assigned TRBD1 or TRBD2 (5 bases each). The germline V gene has CDR1 SEHNR and CDR2 FQNEAQ (reference sequence). The CDR3 totals 16 residues. With 5 bases removed from V and 0 bases from J, the gap between germline ends came to 13 bases. Here the CDR3 reads CASSVIGGANTGELFF. CDR3 coding DNA: TGTGCCAGCAGCGTGATTGGGGGAGCGAACACCGGGGAGCTGTTTTTT. The full variable domain, rest sourced from reference TRBV7-9 and TRBJ2-2, is DTGVSQNPRHKITKRGQNVTFRCDPISEHNRLYWYRQTLGQGPEFLTYFQNEAQLEKSRLLSDRFSAERPKGSFSTLEIQRTEQGDSAMYLCASSVIGGANTGELFFGEGSRLTVL.

CDR3 DNA sequence: TGCGCCAGCAGCTTCGGACTAGCGGACCAAGAGACCCAGTACTTC. Translation gives CASSFGLADQETQYF. The rearrangement links TRBV4-1 to TRBJ2-5; 10 bases are a match to TRBD2. CDR3 length equals 15 residues. The germline V gene has CDR1 MGHRA and CDR2 YSYEKL. With 5 bases clipped from V and 0 bases from J, the junction kept 3 bases outside the gene matches.

This clonotype was seen at least ten times. The J gene is TRBJ2-1, the V gene TRBV20-1, with a weak D call TRBD2 (5 bases). Trimming shortened V by 6 bases and J by 14 bases, and 20 bases separated the two germline ends. Germline V gene data show CDR1 as DFQATT and CDR2 as SNEGSKA (reference sequence). This CDR3 is built from 12 residues. In DNA form, the CDR3 reads TGCAGTGCGGAACCTGGTGGACGGGGAGAGTTCTTC. Translating gives CSAEPGGRGEFF.

The J gene is TRBJ2-1, the V gene TRBV9; tentative D call: TRBD2 (6 bases). Trimming took 0 bases from V and 3 from J, leaving 16 bases between them. CDR1 and CDR2 from the germline V gene are SGDLS and YYNGEE. The CDR3 totals 17 residues. CDR3 bases: TGTGCCAGCAGCGTAGGATCCCTCCGGGAGAGCTACAATGAGCAGTTCTTC. Protein sequence: CASSVGSLRESYNEQFF.

The table lists this clonotype with many counts. V gene TRBV10-2 combines with J gene TRBJ2-2, with D uncertain. The CDR3 is 13 amino acids. Trimming pared 7 bases from V and 4 bases from J, leaving 10 bases between. The V gene's germline CDR1 is WSHSY and CDR2 SAAADI. This CDR3 reads CASKSAPTGELFF. The CDR3, as DNA: TGCGCCAGCAAGTCGGCACCCACCGGGGAGCTGTTTTTT.

This clonotype was counted many times. V gene TRBV20-1 combines with J gene TRBJ2-7, with 8 bases identical to TRBD2. CDR3 length: 15 residues. Losses at the gene ends were 0 bases for V and 5 bases for J; bases not matched to a gene: 9. In germline, CDR1 is DFQATT, CDR2 SNEGSKA (reference sequence). The CDR3 protein is CSARDSGTSLDEQYF. DNA for the CDR3: TGCAGTGCTAGAGATAGCGGGACTAGTCTGGACGAGCAGTACTTC.

The chain combines TRBV7-9 with TRBJ2-5, with 7 nucleotides matching TRBD1. The V and J ends lost 5 bases and 2 bases, in that order; junction bases with no gene match: 5. Germline values: CDR1 SEHNR, CDR2 FQNEAQ (reference sequence). This CDR3 is 14 amino acids long. Here the CDR3 reads CASSSRDRQETQYF. CDR3 coding DNA: TGTGCCAGCAGCAGCCGGGACAGACAAGAGACCCAGTACTTC.

This clonotype was seen many times. The chain combines TRBV4-1 with TRBJ1-2; D unresolved. Trimming pared 0 bases from V and 7 bases from J, leaving 15 bases between. The CDR3 extends over 15 amino acids. In germline, CDR1 is MGHRA, CDR2 YSYEKL. The chain's CDR3 is CASSQEDGGRRGYTF. Written as DNA, the CDR3 is TGCGCCAGCAGCCAAGAAGACGGAGGGCGTCGTGGCTACACCTTC.

This clonotype was seen many times. V is TRBV7-6 and J is TRBJ2-7; 12 bases line up with TRBD2. Germline values: CDR1 SGHVS, CDR2 FNYEAQ. V was pared by 5 bases and J by 9 bases, with 5 bases of the junction left unmatched. This CDR3 has 13 residues. DNA for the CDR3: TGTGCCAGCAGCCCCGGACTAGCGGGGACGCAGTACTTC. Translating it yields CASSPGLAGTQYF.